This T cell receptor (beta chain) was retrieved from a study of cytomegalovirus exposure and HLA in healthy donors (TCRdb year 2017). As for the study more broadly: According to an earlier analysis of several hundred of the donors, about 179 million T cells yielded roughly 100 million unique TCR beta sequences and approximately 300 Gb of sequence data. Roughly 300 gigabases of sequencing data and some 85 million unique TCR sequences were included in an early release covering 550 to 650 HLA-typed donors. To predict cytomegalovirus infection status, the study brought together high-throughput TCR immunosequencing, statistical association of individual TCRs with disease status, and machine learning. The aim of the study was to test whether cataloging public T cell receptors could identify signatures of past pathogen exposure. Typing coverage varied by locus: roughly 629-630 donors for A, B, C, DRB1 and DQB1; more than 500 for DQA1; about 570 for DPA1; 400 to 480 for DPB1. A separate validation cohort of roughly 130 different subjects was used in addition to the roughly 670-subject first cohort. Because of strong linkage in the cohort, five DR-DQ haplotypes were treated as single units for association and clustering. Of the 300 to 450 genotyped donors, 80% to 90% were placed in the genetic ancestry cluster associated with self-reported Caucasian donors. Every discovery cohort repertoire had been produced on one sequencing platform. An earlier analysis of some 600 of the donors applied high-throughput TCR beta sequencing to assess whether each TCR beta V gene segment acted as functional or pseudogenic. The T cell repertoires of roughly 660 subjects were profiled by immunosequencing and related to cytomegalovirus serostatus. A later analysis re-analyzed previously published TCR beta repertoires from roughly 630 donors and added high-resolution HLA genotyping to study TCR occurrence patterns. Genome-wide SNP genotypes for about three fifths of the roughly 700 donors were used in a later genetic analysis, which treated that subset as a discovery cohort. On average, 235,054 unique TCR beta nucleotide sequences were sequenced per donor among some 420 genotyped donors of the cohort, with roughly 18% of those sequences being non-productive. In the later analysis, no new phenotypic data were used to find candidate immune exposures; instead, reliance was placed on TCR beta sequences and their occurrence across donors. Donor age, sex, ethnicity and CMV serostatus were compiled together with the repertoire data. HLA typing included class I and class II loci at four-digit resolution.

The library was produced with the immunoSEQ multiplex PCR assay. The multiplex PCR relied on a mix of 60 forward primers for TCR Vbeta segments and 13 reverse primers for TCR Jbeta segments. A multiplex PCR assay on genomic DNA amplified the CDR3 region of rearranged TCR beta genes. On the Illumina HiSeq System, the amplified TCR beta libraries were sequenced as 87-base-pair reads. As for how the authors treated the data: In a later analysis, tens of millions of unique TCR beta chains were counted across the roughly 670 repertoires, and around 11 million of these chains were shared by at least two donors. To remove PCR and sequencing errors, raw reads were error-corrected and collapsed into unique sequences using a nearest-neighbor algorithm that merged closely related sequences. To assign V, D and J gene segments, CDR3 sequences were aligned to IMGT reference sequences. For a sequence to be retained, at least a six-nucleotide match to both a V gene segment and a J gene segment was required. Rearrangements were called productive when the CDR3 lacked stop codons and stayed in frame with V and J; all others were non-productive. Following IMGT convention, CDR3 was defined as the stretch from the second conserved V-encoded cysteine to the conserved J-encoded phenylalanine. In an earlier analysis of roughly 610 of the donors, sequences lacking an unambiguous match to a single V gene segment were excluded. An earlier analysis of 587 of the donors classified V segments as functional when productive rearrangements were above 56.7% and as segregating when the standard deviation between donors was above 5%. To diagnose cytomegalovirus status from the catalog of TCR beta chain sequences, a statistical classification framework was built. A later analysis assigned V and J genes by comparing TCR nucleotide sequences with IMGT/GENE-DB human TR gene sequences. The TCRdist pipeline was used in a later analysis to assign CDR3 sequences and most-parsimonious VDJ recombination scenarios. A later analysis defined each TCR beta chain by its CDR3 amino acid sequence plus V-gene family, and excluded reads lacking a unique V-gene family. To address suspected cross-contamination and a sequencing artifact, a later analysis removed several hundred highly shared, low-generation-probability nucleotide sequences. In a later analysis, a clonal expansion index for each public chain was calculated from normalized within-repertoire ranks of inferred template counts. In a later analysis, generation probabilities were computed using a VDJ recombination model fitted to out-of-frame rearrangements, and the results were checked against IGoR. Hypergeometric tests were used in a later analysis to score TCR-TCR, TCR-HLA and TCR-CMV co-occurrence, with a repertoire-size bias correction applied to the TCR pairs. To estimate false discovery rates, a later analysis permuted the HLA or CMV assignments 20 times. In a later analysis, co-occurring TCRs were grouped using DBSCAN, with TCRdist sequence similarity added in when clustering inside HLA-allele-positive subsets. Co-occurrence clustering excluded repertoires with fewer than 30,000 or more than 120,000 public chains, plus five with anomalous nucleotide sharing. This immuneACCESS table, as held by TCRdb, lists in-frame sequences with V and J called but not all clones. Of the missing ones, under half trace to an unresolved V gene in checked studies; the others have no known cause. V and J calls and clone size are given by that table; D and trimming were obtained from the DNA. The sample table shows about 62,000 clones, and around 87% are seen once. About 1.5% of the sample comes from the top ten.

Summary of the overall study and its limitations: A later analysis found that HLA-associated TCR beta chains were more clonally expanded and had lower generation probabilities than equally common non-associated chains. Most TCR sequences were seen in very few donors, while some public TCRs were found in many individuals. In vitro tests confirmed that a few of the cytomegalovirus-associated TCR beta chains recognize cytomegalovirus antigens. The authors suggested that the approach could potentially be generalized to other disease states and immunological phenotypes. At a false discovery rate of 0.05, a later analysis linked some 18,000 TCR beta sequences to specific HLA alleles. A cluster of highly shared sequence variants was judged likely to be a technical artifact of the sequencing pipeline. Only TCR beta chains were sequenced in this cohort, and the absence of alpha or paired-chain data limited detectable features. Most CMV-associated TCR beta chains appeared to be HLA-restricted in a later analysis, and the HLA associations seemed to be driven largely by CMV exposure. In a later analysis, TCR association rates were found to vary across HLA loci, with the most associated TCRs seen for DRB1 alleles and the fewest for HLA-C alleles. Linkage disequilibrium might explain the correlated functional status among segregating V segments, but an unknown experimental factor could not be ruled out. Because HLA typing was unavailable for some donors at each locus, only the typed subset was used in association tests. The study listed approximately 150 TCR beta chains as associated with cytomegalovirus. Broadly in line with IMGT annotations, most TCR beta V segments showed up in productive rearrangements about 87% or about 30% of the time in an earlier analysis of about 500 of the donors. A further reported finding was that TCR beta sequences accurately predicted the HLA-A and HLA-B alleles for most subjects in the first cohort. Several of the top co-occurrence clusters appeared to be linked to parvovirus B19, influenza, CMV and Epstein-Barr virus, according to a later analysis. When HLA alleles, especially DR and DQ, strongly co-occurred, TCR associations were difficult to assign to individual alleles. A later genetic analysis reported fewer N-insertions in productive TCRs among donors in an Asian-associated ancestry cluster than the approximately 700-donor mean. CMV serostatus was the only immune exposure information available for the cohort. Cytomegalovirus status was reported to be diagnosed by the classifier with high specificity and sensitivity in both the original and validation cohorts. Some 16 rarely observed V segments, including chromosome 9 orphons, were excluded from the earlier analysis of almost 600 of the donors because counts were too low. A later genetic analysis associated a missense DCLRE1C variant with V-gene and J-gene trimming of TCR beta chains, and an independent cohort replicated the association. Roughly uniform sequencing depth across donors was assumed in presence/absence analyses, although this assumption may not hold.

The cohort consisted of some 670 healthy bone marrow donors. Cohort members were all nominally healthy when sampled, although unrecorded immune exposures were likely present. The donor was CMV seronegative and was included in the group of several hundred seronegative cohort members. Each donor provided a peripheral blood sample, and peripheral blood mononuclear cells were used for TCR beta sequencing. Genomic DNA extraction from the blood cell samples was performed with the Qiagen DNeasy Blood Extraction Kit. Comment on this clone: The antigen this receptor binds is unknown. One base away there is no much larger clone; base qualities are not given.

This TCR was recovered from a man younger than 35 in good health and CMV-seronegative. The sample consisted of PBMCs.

The DNA sequence is as follows: TGTGCCAGCAGCTTATCCGGGGGGGTCCAAGAGACCCAGTACTTC. The resulting protein is CASSLSGGVQETQYF. The rearranged chain carries TRBV7-3 and TRBJ2-5; 8 central bases correspond to TRBD2. V has 2 bases trimmed and J has 1 base trimmed; junction bases matching no gene number 3. The CDR3 sequence holds 15 residues, the cysteine and phenylalanine included. Only the CDR3 DNA stays, 45 bases, in frame from base 1. Sequences SGHTA (CDR1) and FQGTGA (CDR2) are obtained from the germline V gene.